Following are 14 T cell receptor beta chains from one sample sequenced in a study of early T cells in non-severe SARS-CoV-2 infection. From the 5' RACE reads, TCRdb called clonotypes with MiXCR, one entry per CDR3 protein. The top ten hold 4.5% to 5.5% of the sample, which has approximately 38,000 distinct CDR3 sequences, 4.7% seen once. The sequencing input was whole blood. The receptors derive from an adult who was a healthcare worker with PCR-confirmed SARS-CoV-2 infection or an uninfected control (not recorded which).

This clonotype has more than one count but fewer than ten. This rearrangement joins TRBV10-3 to TRBJ2-3; D might be TRBD1 (6 bases). The CDR3 loop spans 14 amino acids. The germline CDR1 and CDR2 sequences are ENHRY and SYGVKD. Trimming took 6 bases from V and 1 from J, leaving 11 bases between them. The DNA of the CDR3 is TGTGCCATCAGCGATACAGGGCGCACAGATACGCAGTATTTT. As protein: CAISDTGRTDTQYF.

This clonotype was counted at least ten times. V is TRBV14 and J is TRBJ2-7; 9 bases are shared with TRBD1. The J segment lost 13 bases and the V segment lost 8 bases, leaving 15 bases of the junction unmatched. The length of the CDR3 is 13 residues. Germline CDR1 is SGHDN and CDR2 is FVKESK. The CDR3 spells CASGKSDRGFSYF. The CDR3 DNA follows: TGTGCCAGCGGAAAGTCGGACAGGGGCTTCTCTTACTTC.

This clonotype was seen a handful of times. The rearrangement uses TRBV6-1 and TRBJ1-3; possibly TRBD1 for D (5 bases). CDR1 is MNHNS and CDR2 is SASEGT in the germline V gene. The CDR3 is 15 residues long. V was clipped by 1 base and J by 4 bases, with 11 bases between them. The DNA for the CDR3 is TGTGCCAGCAGTGAAGAGGACATCCGGGGAAACACCATATATTTT. This codes for CASSEEDIRGNTIYF.

This clonotype was seen ten or more times. The chain links TRBV6-1 to TRBJ1-1; D gene uncertain. CDR1 is MNHNS, CDR2 SASEGT, per germline. This CDR3 contains 15 residues. Trimming removed 2 bases from V and 1 base from J, with 11 bases in between. The CDR3 DNA reads TGTGCCAGCAGTGAATACGCCACCTCGAACACTGAAGCTTTCTTT. Translating gives CASSEYATSNTEAFF.

This clonotype was seen at least ten times. The V call is TRBV3-1, the J call TRBJ1-1, with D hard to call. The CDR3 contains 15 residues. V was trimmed by 0 bases and J by 0 bases, leaving 8 bases between them. Looked up from germline, CDR1 is LGHDT and CDR2 is YNNKEL (reference sequence). CDR3 protein: CASSQEGYMNTEAFF. CDR3 nucleotide sequence: TGTGCCAGCAGCCAAGAAGGATACATGAACACTGAAGCTTTCTTT.

This clonotype was seen many times. The chain couples TRBV3-1 to TRBJ2-2; D call uncertain. Trimming cost V 2 bases and J 5 bases, with 6 bases left between them. CDR1 and CDR2 (germline): LGHDT, YNNKEL (reference sequence). The CDR3 sequence is 13 residues long. The CDR3 coding sequence is TGTGCCAGCAGCCAACGAGGAACCGGGGAGCTGTTTTTT. This translates into CASSQRGTGELFF.

Ten or more counts support this clonotype. The chain joins TRBV19 to TRBJ1-2, with D unresolved. The germline gives CDR1 LNHDA, CDR2 SQIVND (reference sequence). This CDR3 is 13 amino acids long. V lost 0 bases and J 4 bases, leaving 6 bases between the germline ends. For the CDR3, the DNA is TGTGCCAGTAGTATAGAGGTCAGCTATGGCTACACCTTC. Its protein product is CASSIEVSYGYTF.

This clonotype was detected ten times or more. The chain employs TRBV9 and TRBJ2-7; 10 bases are a match to TRBD2. Looked up from germline, CDR1 is SGDLS and CDR2 is YYNGEE. The CDR3 contains 14 residues. J was trimmed by 12 bases and V by 0 bases; bases with no gene match: 9. The CDR3 coding sequence is TGTGCCAGCAGCGTAGTGGCTAGCGGGGGCGCGACGTACTTC. It yields the protein CASSVVASGGATYF.

In its sample, this clonotype was seen many times. The rearrangement joins TRBV10-3 to TRBJ2-7, with 13 bases matching TRBD2. CDR1 and CDR2 from the germline V gene are ENHRY and SYGVKD. There are 16 residues in the CDR3. V lost 7 bases to trimming and J lost 1 base; unmatched junction nucleotides: 7. CDR3 region: CAIMSGLAGVSYEQYF. In nucleotides, the CDR3 is TGTGCCATCATGTCCGGACTAGCGGGGGTGTCCTACGAGCAGTACTTC.

This clonotype came up a few times. This CDR3 reads CSARGQGGETQYF. The CDR3 nucleotides read TGCAGTGCTAGGGGACAGGGCGGAGAGACCCAGTACTTC. The chain uses TRBV20-1 and TRBJ2-5; 9 bases fit TRBD1. Germline V gives CDR1 DFQATT, CDR2 SNEGSKA (reference sequence). J lost 4 bases, V lost 3 bases, and 3 bases had no gene match. The CDR3 loop spans 13 amino acids.

The chain uses TRBV7-2 and TRBJ1-1; D not certain. The germline CDR1 and CDR2 sequences are SGHTA and FQGNSA. V was shortened by 6 bases and J by 3 bases, with 14 bases between the two germline ends. CDR3 size: 14 residues. The CDR3 DNA follows: TGTGCCAGCAGGGACTGGACGTCGTACACTGAAGCTTTCTTT. Translation: CASRDWTSYTEAFF.

This clonotype was seen repeatedly, ten times or more. The chain links TRBV5-4 to TRBJ2-1, with 7 bases fitting TRBD2. CDR1 SGHNT and CDR2 YYREEE come from the germline V gene (reference sequence). The J segment lost 5 bases and the V segment lost 3 bases, leaving 2 bases of the junction unmatched. This CDR3 has 13 residues. CDR3 nucleotides: TGTGCCAGCAGCTGGGACTACAACAATGAGCAGTTCTTC. It translates to CASSWDYNNEQFF.

The V gene is TRBV20-1, the J gene TRBJ2-1; maybe TRBD2 (6 bases). Germline V gives CDR1 DFQATT, CDR2 SNEGSKA (reference sequence). The CDR3 runs 15 residues. Trimming took off 0 bases at V and 4 bases at J, with 13 bases between the two ends. The CDR3 region has the DNA TGCAGTGCTAGAGATCCGGAGCGGGCGTACAATGAGCAGTTCTTC. The encoded protein is CSARDPERAYNEQFF.

Only a few counts were recorded for this clonotype. This rearrangement joins TRBV9 to TRBJ2-1, with 7 positions matching TRBD1. V shed 3 bases, J shed 8 bases, and the junction held 11 bases outside the gene matches. The CDR3 runs 15 residues. Looked up from germline, CDR1 is SGDLS and CDR2 is YYNGEE. CDR3 sequence: CASSDLLTGEHEQFF. Written as DNA, the CDR3 is TGTGCCAGCAGCGACCTCTTAACAGGGGAACATGAGCAGTTCTTC.